The subject of this entry is one TCR beta chain. This entry is derived from a study of shared clonotypes between healthy human individuals. Using immunoSEQ multiplex PCR, the repertoire was profiled, and TCRdb retains in-frame clones only, with some absent. The sample records 2 million to 3 million clones, over 85% being singletons. CDR1 and CDR2 (germline): SQVTM, ANQGSEA. The CDR3 length is 14 residues. V lost 8 bases and J lost 4, with 20 bases in between. The material sequenced was naive CD4+ T cells from PBMCs. The sample's subset: CD45RA+ positively selected. The clonotype originates from a man aged 18 to 35 in good health. Some clones in this sample may be carry-over from other donors' samples. The chain combines TRBV29-1 with TRBJ2-5; D not certain. CDR3 in DNA: TGCAGCTTCACGGACCTCCGAACTGTAGAGACCCAGTACTTC. Protein sequence: CSFTDLRTVETQYF. Combining the CDR3 with reference TRBV29-1 and TRBJ2-5 gives the whole variable domain SAVISQKPSRDICQRGTSLTIQCQVDSQVTMMFWYRQQPGQSLTLIATANQGSEATYESGFVIDKFPISRPNLTFSTLTVSNMSPEDSSIYLCSFTDLRTVETQYFGPGTRLLVL.